Sequencing of this T cell receptor (beta chain) was carried out in a study of shared clonotypes between healthy human individuals. As to this clone: What it binds is not known.

The ends lost 3 bases at V and 5 bases at J; junction bases unmatched: 8. This CDR3 has 15 amino acids. Germline loops: CDR1 SNHLY, CDR2 FYNNEI. Within Nashville, Tennessee resided all donors, each a Caucasian adult. The assay ran at deep level. Authors' methods: Filtering differed for immunoSEQ, which gave only junction sequences without quality scores. Libraries were prepared by immunoSEQ multiplex PCR; TCRdb keeps only in-frame clonotypes and omits some of them. Clone size and V and J calls were adopted from that table, with D and trimming inferred from the DNA. The sample yields a few million clones, 85% to 95% seen once. Regarding the study as a whole: Large sequencing depth failed to make sorted-subset sequencing complete, rarefaction showed.

The sequenced material came from naive CD4+ T cells from PBMCs. Subset defined: CD45RA+ positively selected. The receptor was isolated from a man between 18 and 29 years old in good health. Some clones in this sample may be carry-over from other donors' samples. The chain has TRBV2 and TRBJ1-1, with 8 nucleotides matching TRBD1. The CDR3 DNA follows: TGTGCCAGCAGTGATTTTCAGGGGGCGGATACTGAAGCTTTCTTT. It specifies CASSDFQGADTEAFF.